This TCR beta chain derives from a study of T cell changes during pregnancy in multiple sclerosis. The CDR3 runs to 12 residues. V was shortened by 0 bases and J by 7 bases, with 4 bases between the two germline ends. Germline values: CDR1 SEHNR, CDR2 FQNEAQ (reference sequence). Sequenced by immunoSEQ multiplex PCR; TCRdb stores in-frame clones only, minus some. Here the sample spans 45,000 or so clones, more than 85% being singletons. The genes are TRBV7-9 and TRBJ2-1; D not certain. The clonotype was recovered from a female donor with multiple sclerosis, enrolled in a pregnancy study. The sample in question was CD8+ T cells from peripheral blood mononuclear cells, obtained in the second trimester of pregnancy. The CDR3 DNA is TGTGCCAGCAGCTTAGCGCGGAATGAGCAGTTCTTC. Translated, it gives CASSLARNEQFF. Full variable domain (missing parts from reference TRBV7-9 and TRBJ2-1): DTGVSQNPRHKITKRGQNVTFRCDPISEHNRLYWYRQTLGQGPEFLTYFQNEAQLEKSRLLSDRFSAERPKGSFSTLEIQRTEQGDSAMYLCASSLARNEQFFGPGTRLTVL.